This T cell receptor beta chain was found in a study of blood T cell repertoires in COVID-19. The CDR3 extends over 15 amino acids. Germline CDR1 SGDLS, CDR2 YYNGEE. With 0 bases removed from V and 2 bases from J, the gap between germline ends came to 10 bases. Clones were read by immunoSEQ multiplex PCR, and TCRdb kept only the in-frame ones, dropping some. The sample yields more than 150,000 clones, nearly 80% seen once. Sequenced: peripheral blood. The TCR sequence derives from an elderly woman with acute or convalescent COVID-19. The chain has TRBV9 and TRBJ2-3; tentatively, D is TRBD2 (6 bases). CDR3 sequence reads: CASSVGGNPTDTQYF. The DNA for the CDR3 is TGTGCCAGCAGCGTAGGCGGGAACCCCACAGATACGCAGTATTTT. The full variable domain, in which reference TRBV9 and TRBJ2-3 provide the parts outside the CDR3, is DSGVTQTPKHLITATGQRVTLRCSPRSGDLSVYWYQQSLDQGLQFLIQYYNGEERAKGNILERFSAQQFPDLHSELNLSSLELGDSALYFCASSVGGNPTDTQYFGPGTRLTVL.